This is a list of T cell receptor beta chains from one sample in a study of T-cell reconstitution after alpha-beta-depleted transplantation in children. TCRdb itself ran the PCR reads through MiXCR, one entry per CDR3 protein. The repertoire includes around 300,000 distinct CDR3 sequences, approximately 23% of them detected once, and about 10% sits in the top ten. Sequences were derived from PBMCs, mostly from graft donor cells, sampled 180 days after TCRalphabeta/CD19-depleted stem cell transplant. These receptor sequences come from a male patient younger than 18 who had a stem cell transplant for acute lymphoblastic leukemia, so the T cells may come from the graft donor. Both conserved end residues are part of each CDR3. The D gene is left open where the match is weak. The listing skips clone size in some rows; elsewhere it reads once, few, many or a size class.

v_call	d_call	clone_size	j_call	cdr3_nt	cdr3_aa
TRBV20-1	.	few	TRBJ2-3	TGCAGTGCTCCACTCTCCGGCCCAGATACGCAGTATTTT	CSAPLSGPDTQYF
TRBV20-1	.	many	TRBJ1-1	TGCAGTGCTAGAGATTACTCGGGGGGGATGAACACTGAAGCTTTCTTT	CSARDYSGGMNTEAFF
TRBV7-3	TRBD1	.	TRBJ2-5	TGTGCCAGCAGCTCGACAGGGGGAAAGACCCAGTACTTC	CASSSTGGKTQYF
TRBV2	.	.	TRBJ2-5	TGTGCCAGCACCTTGCAGGTGGGAGATACCCAGTACTTC	CASTLQVGDTQYF
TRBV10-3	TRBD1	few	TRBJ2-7	TGTGCCATCAGTCACGCCCGGGACAGGGACTACGAGCAGTACTTC	CAISHARDRDYEQYF
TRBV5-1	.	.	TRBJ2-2	TGCGCCAGCAGCTTGGAGGGTGATGTGCTGTTTTTT	CASSLEGDVLFF
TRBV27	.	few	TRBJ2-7	TGTGCCAGCAGTTTAGGGGCAGCTTACGAGCAGTACTTC	CASSLGAAYEQYF
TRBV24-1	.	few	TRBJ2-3	TGTGCCACCTACGAATGCACAGATACGCAGTATTTT	CATYECTDTQYF
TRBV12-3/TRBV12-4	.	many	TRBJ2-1	TGTGCCAGCAGTCCAACAAATGAGCAGTTCTTC	CASSPTNEQFF
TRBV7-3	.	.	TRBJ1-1	TGTGCCAGCCGAACAGTCATGAACACTGAAGCTTTCTTT	CASRTVMNTEAFF
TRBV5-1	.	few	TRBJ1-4	TGCGCCAGCAGCCCAGACTCCGGATTGGTGGGACCCTGGGAAGAAAAACTGTTTTTT	CASSPDSGLVGPWEEKLFF
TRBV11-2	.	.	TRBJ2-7	TGTGCCAGCAGCTTCTCCCCGGACAGCGACGAGCAGTACTTC	CASSFSPDSDEQYF
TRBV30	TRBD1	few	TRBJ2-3	TGTGCCCTCCGACAGGGGATTGGCACAGATACGCAGTATTTT	CALRQGIGTDTQYF
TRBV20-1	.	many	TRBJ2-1	TGCAGTGCCAACAGACCGGACCTCTCCTACAATGAGCAGTTCTTC	CSANRPDLSYNEQFF
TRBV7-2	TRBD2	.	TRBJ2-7	TGTGCCAGCATCTACCGGCGGGGGACCACCTACGAGCAGTACTTC	CASIYRRGTTYEQYF
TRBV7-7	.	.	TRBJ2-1	TGTGCCAGCAGCTTTCATCTTGGAGGGCCGCATGAGCAGTTCTTC	CASSFHLGGPHEQFF
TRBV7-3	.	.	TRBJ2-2	TGTGCCAGCAGCTTCGGCGGCCGGCACGGGGAGCTGTTTTTT	CASSFGGRHGELFF
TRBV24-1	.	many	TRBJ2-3	TGTGCCACCAGTGAGGCTAGCACAGATACGCAGTATTTT	CATSEASTDTQYF
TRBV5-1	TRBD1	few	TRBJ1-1	TGCGCCAGCAGCGCTAACAGGGGAGCTGAAGCTTTCTTT	CASSANRGAEAFF
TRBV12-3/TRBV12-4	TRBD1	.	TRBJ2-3	TGTGCCAGCAGTTTCCGGGACAGGGGGCAAGATACGCAGTATTTT	CASSFRDRGQDTQYF
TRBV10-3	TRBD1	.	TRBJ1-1	TGTGCCGCAACCGGGACAGGGACCATCGCGGGCTTT	CAATGTGTIAGF
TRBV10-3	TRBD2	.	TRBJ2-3	TGTGCCATCAGTGAATTACGGCTAGCGGGAGGTTTCACGGATACGCAGTATTTT	CAISELRLAGGFTDTQYF
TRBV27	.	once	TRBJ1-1	TGTGCCAGCAGTTTATCGACGTCTAGGGAAGCTTTCTTT	CASSLSTSREAFF
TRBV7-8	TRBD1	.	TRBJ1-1	TGTGCCAGCAGCTCACGGACAGGGATGAACACTGAAGCTTTCTTT	CASSSRTGMNTEAFF
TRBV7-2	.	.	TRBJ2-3	TGTGCCAGCAGCTCCATAGCGGATGTCAGGGATACGCAGTATTTT	CASSSIADVRDTQYF
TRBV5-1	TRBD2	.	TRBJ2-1	TGCGCCAGCACCTGGGGACTAGCGGGTAGGGGACCCTACAATGAGCAGTTCTTC	CASTWGLAGRGPYNEQFF
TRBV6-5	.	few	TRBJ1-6	TGTGCCAGCAGTTCCGGCCATAATTCACCCCTCCACTTT	CASSSGHNSPLHF
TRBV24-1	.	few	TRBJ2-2	TGTGCCACCAGTGATCAACCCGGGGCCTGGGCCGGGGAGCTGTTTTTT	CATSDQPGAWAGELFF
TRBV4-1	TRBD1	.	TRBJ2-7	TGCGCCAGCAGCCAGGGACAGGGCCACTTCTCCTACGAGCAGTACTTC	CASSQGQGHFSYEQYF
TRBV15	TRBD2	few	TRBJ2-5	TGTGCCACCAGCCCCCTAGCGGGGGTTAAAGAGACCCAGTACTTC	CATSPLAGVKETQYF
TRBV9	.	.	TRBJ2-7	TGTGCCAGCAGCGTAGGGGGAACGAGCTCCTACGAGCAGTACTTC	CASSVGGTSSYEQYF
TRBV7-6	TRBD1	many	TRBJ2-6	TGTGCCAGCAGCTTAGGGACAGGGAACTCTGGGGCCAACGTCCTGACTTTC	CASSLGTGNSGANVLTF
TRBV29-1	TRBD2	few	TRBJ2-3	TGCAGCGTTGACACTAGCGGGAGCCCAGATACGCAGTATTTT	CSVDTSGSPDTQYF
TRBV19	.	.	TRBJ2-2	TGTGCCAGTTCCTACGGCCGGCCCGGGGAGCTGTTTTTT	CASSYGRPGELFF
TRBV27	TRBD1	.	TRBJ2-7	TGTGCCAGCAGTTTATCGGCGGGACAGGGGAATTTTTTCTACGAGCAGTACTTC	CASSLSAGQGNFFYEQYF
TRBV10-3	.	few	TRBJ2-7	TGTGCCATCGGGGCAGGGGGGACCTACGAGCAGTACTTC	CAIGAGGTYEQYF
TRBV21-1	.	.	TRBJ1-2	TGTGCCAGCAGCAAATTTATAGGGTTGACAGGGCCCTGGTGTGGCTACACCTTC	CASSKFIGLTGPWCGYTF
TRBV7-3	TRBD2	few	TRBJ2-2	TGTGCCAGCAGCTTAACGCTAGCGGGGGGCACCGGGGAGCTGTTTTTT	CASSLTLAGGTGELFF
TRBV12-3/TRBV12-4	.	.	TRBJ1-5	TGTGCCTCGGGGCAGGATATAAATAGCAATCAGCCCCAGCATTTT	CASGQDINSNQPQHF
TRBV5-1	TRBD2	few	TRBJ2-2	TGCGCCAGCGTCCAGACAGCGGGAGTGACCGGGGAGCTGTTTTTT	CASVQTAGVTGELFF
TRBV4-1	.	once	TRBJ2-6	TGCGCCAGCAGCCAAGGAGGGGGATTAGATGGTGGGGCCAACGTCCTGACTTTC	CASSQGGGLDGGANVLTF
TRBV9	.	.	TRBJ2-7	TGTGCCAGCAGCGAGGGGGGAGGCGAGCAGTACTTC	CASSEGGGEQYF
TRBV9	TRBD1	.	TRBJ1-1	TGTGCCAGCAGCGCACATGGGACAGTACGAACAGCGACTGAAGCTTTCTTT	CASSAHGTVRTATEAFF
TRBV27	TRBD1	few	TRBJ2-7	TGTGCCAGCAGAACGACAGGGGGCCTCGAGCAGTACTTC	CASRTTGGLEQYF